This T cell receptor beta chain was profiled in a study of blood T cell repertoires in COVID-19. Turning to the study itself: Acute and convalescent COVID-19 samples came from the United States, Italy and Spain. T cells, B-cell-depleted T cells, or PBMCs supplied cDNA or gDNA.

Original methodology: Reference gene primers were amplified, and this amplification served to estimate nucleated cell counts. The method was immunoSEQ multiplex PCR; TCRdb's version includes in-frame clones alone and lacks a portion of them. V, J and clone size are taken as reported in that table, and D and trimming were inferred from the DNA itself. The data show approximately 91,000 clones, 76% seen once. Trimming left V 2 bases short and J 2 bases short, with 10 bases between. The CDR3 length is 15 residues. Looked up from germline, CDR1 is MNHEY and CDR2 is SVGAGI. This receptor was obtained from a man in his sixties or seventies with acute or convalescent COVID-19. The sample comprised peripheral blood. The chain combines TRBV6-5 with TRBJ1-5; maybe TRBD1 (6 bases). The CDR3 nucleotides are TGTGCCAGCAGTTACACGGCAGGGGGCAATCAGCCCCAGCATTTT. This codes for CASSYTAGGNQPQHF.